Sequencing of this TCR beta chain was carried out in a study of a mutant IDH1 vaccine in newly diagnosed glioma. Study context: Eight vaccine injections were given to patients in weeks 1, 3, 5, 7, 11, 15, 19 and 23. Treated patients showed a male proportion of roughly 62%, a female proportion of about 38%, and a mean age of about 41 years. First vaccine doses came 4-6 weeks after radiotherapy alone, or with temozolomide cycles. General study findings and limits: Vaccination elicited immune responses in approximately 92% of patients.

Clones were read by immunoSEQ multiplex PCR, and TCRdb kept only the in-frame ones, dropping some. The sample includes over 45,000 clones, 84% seen only once; the top ten take around 7.4%. On this clone: Its specificity is not known.

The CDR3 loop spans 15 amino acids. Looked up from germline, CDR1 is LNHDA and CDR2 is SQIVND (reference sequence). V dropped 10 bases and J dropped 4; count of bases not matched to a gene: 11. As for time point: week 5, during vaccination. What each vaccine dose contained was 300 ug of mutant IDH1 20-mer peptide, accompanied by topical imiquimod. This sequence originates from a woman aged 50 to 60 with glioma. This rearrangement joins TRBV19 to TRBJ2-5; 11 nucleotides line up with TRBD1. Sequenced material: PBMCs, taken from a glioma patient whose treatment included an IDH1 peptide vaccine. The CDR3 sequence is CATKMTGTGGETQYF. CDR3 sequence (DNA): TGTGCCACCAAGATGACCGGGACAGGGGGAGAGACCCAGTACTTC. The full variable domain, with the rest looked up from reference TRBV19 and TRBJ2-5, is DGGITQSPKYLFRKEGQNVTLSCEQNLNHDAMYWYRQDPGQGLRLIYYSQIVNDFQKGDIAEGYSVSREKKESFPLTVTSAQKNPTAFYLCATKMTGTGGETQYFGPGTRLLVL.